One TCR beta chain is described in this entry. Its antigen is not known. This entry comes from a study of T-cell memory formation after mild COVID-19. Overall study: Clusters of TCRs were largely donor specific. Study conclusions and caveats: That cross-reactive memory joined was suggested by some responding clones appearing in pre-infection memory. Clonal second-wave expansions that peaked on day 37 had unconfirmed SARS-CoV-2 specificity. Researchers report contracting CD4+ clones mostly in CM and EM, with CD8+ clones in EMRA.

TCRdb re-analysed the 5' RACE reads in MiXCR, keeping a single row per CDR3 protein. The sample lists around 200,000 distinct CDR3 sequences; over 9.5% were seen once. This CDR3 spans 13 amino acids. V was trimmed by 2 bases and J by 7 bases, leaving 6 bases between them. In germline, CDR1 is SGHTA, CDR2 FQGNSA. The V and J genes are TRBV7-2 and TRBJ1-6, with no clear D. This receptor was obtained from a man between 18 and 35 years old who had mild COVID-19 (a few samples of this study predate the infection). Cell type and time point are not known. Sequencing input: PBMCs or a T cell subset sorted from them (not recorded which). The CDR3 is CASSLLENSPLHF. CDR3 nucleotides: TGTGCCAGCAGCTTACTGGAGAATTCACCCCTCCACTTT.